This entry lists 26 T cell receptor beta chains sequenced from one sample in a study of graft-versus-host responses after intestinal transplantation. The data were produced by immunoSEQ multiplex PCR, yet TCRdb's version contains in-frame clones alone and is incomplete. The table shows some 86,000 clones, with 80% to 95% occurring only once. These receptors lack a known antigen. The input for sequencing was unstimulated CD8+ T cells sorted from spleen or lymph node cells, taken before intestinal transplant. The origin of the receptors is a human donor who received an intestinal transplant.

The rearrangement links TRBV18 to TRBJ2-7, with D tentatively TRBD1 (6 bases). Germline V gene lookup returns CDR1 KGHSH and CDR2 LQKENI. V lost 6 bases to trimming and J lost 1 base, with 19 bases between them. This CDR3 has 16 residues. DNA for the CDR3: TGTGCCAGCTCCCCAGAATTCTTTGGACAGTCCTACGAGCAGTACTTC. Its translation is CASSPEFFGQSYEQYF.

The chain recombines TRBV5-5 with TRBJ1-5; no definite D call. The CDR3 covers 16 residues. Germline assignment: CDR1 SGHKS and CDR2 YYEKEE (reference sequence). Trimming left V 1 base short and J 3 bases short, with 14 bases between. The CDR3 DNA reads as TGTGCCAGCAGCTTGTATCCGATAGCCCTCAATCAGCCCCAGCATTTT. Protein: CASSLYPIALNQPQHF.

In its sample, this clone was seen once. The chain employs TRBV9 and TRBJ2-7; possibly TRBD2 for D (6 bases). Germline V gives CDR1 SGDLS, CDR2 YYNGEE. The CDR3 runs 14 residues. V was trimmed by 0 bases and J by 2 bases, leaving 9 bases between them. The CDR3 spells CASSVGRTTYEQYF. The CDR3 DNA is TGTGCCAGCAGCGTAGGACGGACTACCTACGAGCAGTACTTC.

This clone was observed once. The genes are TRBV6-5 and TRBJ1-1; unclear D gene. From germline, CDR1 is MNHEY and CDR2 SVGAGI. V lost 8 bases and J 0 bases, leaving 10 bases between the germline ends. The CDR3 length is 13 residues. CDR3 DNA: TGTGCCAGCGGTTTTGGGTTGAACACTGAAGCTTTCTTT. It translates to CASGFGLNTEAFF.

This chain joins TRBV19 and TRBJ1-2; no clear D gene. The germline V and J ends were trimmed by 2 bases and 2 bases, with 15 bases remaining between them. CDR1 is LNHDA and CDR2 is SQIVND in the germline V gene (reference sequence). CDR3 length: 16 residues. The CDR3 coding sequence is TGTGCCAGTAGTATAAGGCAGACCGGAATAAACTATGGCTACACCTTC. Translating gives CASSIRQTGINYGYTF.

The chain combines TRBV20-1 with TRBJ2-7; D is ambiguous. The CDR3 has 11 amino acids. Germline V CDR1 and CDR2: DFQATT, SNEGSKA (reference sequence). V dropped 4 bases and J dropped 2 bases, with 6 bases sitting between them. CDR3 DNA: TGCAGTGCTAACGGGCCCTACGAGCAGTACTTC. It yields the protein CSANGPYEQYF.

The V call is TRBV21-1, the J call TRBJ2-7; the DNA was not used to check the table's D call, TRBD1. TRBV21-1 is marked as a pseudogene. CDR3 length: 15 residues. CDR3 DNA sequence: TGTGCCAGCAGCAAAGAAGGGACAGGGACCTACGAGCAGTACTTC. Residues: CASSKEGTGTYEQYF.

The chain links TRBV7-6 to TRBJ2-7; D ambiguous. CDR1 and CDR2 (germline): SGHVS, FNYEAQ. V lost 2 bases and J lost 2, with 7 bases in between. The length of the CDR3 is 13 residues. The DNA of the CDR3 is TGTGCCAGCAGCTTAAAGGTCCCCTACGAGCAGTACTTC. It yields the protein CASSLKVPYEQYF. The whole variable domain, filled in from reference TRBV7-6 and TRBJ2-7, reads GAGVSQSPRYKVTKRGQDVALRCDPISGHVSLYWYRQALGQGPEFLTYFNYEAQQDKSGLPNDRFSAERPEGSISTLTIQRTEQRDSAMYRCASSLKVPYEQYFGPGTRLTVT.

V and J are TRBV6-1 and TRBJ2-7; TRBD1 aligns across 9 bases. CDR3 length: 13 residues. The V segment lost 5 bases and the J segment 6 bases; nucleotides outside the gene matches: 5. Germline V gene data show CDR1 as MNHNS and CDR2 as SASEGT. This CDR3 is CASSQTGGGEQYF. CDR3 DNA: TGTGCCAGCAGTCAAACAGGGGGCGGCGAGCAGTACTTC.

The chain recombines TRBV2 with TRBJ2-7, with D maybe TRBD2 (6 bases). Looked up from germline, CDR1 is SNHLY and CDR2 is FYNNEI. Trimming left V 5 bases short and J 5 bases short, with 13 bases between. This CDR3 is 13 amino acids long. The CDR3 loop is CASSWGEGNEQYF. DNA for the CDR3: TGTGCCAGCAGTTGGGGGGAAGGGAACGAGCAGTACTTC.

V usage is TRBV28 and J usage is TRBJ2-1; 10 nucleotides match TRBD2. Germline V gene data show CDR1 as MDHEN and CDR2 as SYDVKM. Germline trimming cut 5 bases from V and 8 bases from J; bases unmatched to any gene: 18. The CDR3 consists of 18 residues. The CDR3 DNA is TGTGCCAGCAGTCTACCAACCGAGACAGGGCTAGCGGGAGATGAGCAGTTCTTC. This translates into CASSLPTETGLAGDEQFF.

The chain carries TRBV20-1 and TRBJ2-1; either TRBD1 or TRBD2 may supply D (5 bases each). The CDR3 has 11 amino acids. Germline V CDR1 and CDR2: DFQATT, SNEGSKA (reference sequence). V lost 7 bases, J lost 5 bases, and 9 bases lay in between. CDR3 protein: CSGGAHNEQFF. The CDR3, as DNA: TGCAGTGGAGGGGCCCACAATGAGCAGTTCTTC.

The chain is built from TRBV13 and TRBJ2-7; 9 nucleotides align to TRBD1. The CDR3 loop spans 12 amino acids. J was trimmed by 6 bases and V by 9 bases; bases with no gene match: 6. Looked up from germline, CDR1 is PRHDT and CDR2 is FYEKMQ (reference sequence). CDR3 DNA: TGTGCCAGTACAGGGGGCGGGTTCGAGCAGTACTTC. Translating it yields CASTGGGFEQYF.

The rearrangement links TRBV19 to TRBJ2-1; no reliable D call. CDR1 LNHDA and CDR2 SQIVND come from the germline V gene (reference sequence). The CDR3 runs to 15 residues. V was trimmed by 1 base and J by 0 bases, leaving 7 bases between them. The CDR3 coding sequence is TGTGCCAGTAGTATAGGTAGCAGCTCCTACAATGAGCAGTTCTTC. Protein: CASSIGSSSYNEQFF.

This sequence joins TRBV5-1 and TRBJ2-7; D is possibly TRBD2 (6 bases). Germline-derived CDR1 and CDR2 are SGHRS and YFSETQ. This CDR3 contains 14 residues. V lost 0 bases and J lost 5, with 12 bases in between. The CDR3 DNA is TGCGCCAGCAGCTTGGTGGGGGGAATCGACGAGCAGTACTTC. This codes for CASSLVGGIDEQYF.

The chain combines TRBV7-9 with TRBJ2-7; weak D call: TRBD2 (6 bases). CDR3 length: 14 residues. V was pared by 8 bases and J by 0 bases, with 14 bases between. Germline V gives CDR1 SEHNR, CDR2 FQNEAQ (reference sequence). The CDR3 spells CASLETRRSYEQYF. The CDR3 DNA reads TGTGCCAGCTTGGAGACTAGACGCTCCTACGAGCAGTACTTC.

This clone was counted only a few times. The genes are TRBV9 and TRBJ1-1, with D possibly matching TRBD1 (5 bases). The germline V and J ends were trimmed by 0 bases and 2 bases, with 5 bases remaining between them. The CDR3 runs to 13 residues. Germline assignment: CDR1 SGDLS and CDR2 YYNGEE. The CDR3 loop reads CASSVGTNTEAFF. CDR3 in DNA: TGTGCCAGCAGCGTAGGGACAAACACTGAAGCTTTCTTT.

The V call is TRBV11-2, the J call TRBJ2-2; the D gene is possibly TRBD1 (5 bases). The germline CDR1 and CDR2 sequences are SGHAT and FQNNGV. The ends were cut back, 2 bases at V and 7 bases at J, with 8 bases in the middle. The CDR3 runs to 13 residues. DNA of the CDR3: TGTGCCAGCAGCTTACTTCAGGGCGGGGAGCTGTTTTTT. Its translation is CASSLLQGGELFF.

The chain combines TRBV10-3 with TRBJ2-1, with 9 positions matching TRBD2. CDR1 and CDR2 (germline): ENHRY, SYGVKD. The CDR3 is made up of 18 amino acids. V lost 11 bases to trimming and J lost 8 bases; unmatched junction nucleotides: 25. In DNA form, the CDR3 reads TGTGCCGAGGCAGGAAGGAAGAGGAGGCGGGAGGGTAGGGATGAGCAGTTCTTC. Protein: CAEAGRKRRREGRDEQFF.

This rearrangement joins TRBV5-4 to TRBJ2-7; 9 bases line up with TRBD1. The CDR3 is 13 amino acids. The V gene's germline CDR1 is SGHNT and CDR2 YYREEE (reference sequence). The trim removed 4 bases at V and 6 bases at J, leaving 5 bases unmatched. CDR3 coding DNA: TGTGCCAGCAGCACAGGGGGCGCAGGCGAGCAGTACTTC. This sequence encodes CASSTGGAGEQYF. Variable domain in full (rest from reference TRBV5-4 and TRBJ2-7): ETGVTQSPTHLIKTRGQQVTLRCSSQSGHNTVSWYQQALGQGPQFIFQYYREEENGRGNFPPRFSGLQFPNYSSELNVNALELDDSALYLCASSTGGAGEQYFGPGTRLTVT.

The chain has TRBV4-2 and TRBJ2-2, with TRBD1 as a possible D gene (5 bases). Trimming took off 0 bases at V and 4 bases at J, with 24 bases between the two ends. The CDR3 covers 20 residues. The germline gives CDR1 LGHNA, CDR2 YNFKEQ. The CDR3 loop reads CASSQDPPTGVGPGTGELFF. CDR3 bases: TGTGCCAGCAGCCAAGATCCCCCAACCGGAGTGGGGCCGGGCACCGGGGAGCTGTTTTTT.

This clone was detected only once. The rearrangement joins TRBV13 to TRBJ2-3, with 8 bases fitting TRBD2. Germline trimming cut 7 bases from V and 3 bases from J; bases unmatched to any gene: 9. Germline values: CDR1 PRHDT, CDR2 FYEKMQ (reference sequence). This CDR3 region has 15 residues. The CDR3 reads CASTGRGGRTDTQYF. CDR3 nucleotides: TGTGCCAGCACTGGACGGGGGGGTAGGACAGATACGCAGTATTTT.

The V and J genes are TRBV5-1 and TRBJ2-7; 11 nucleotides align to TRBD2. The germline gives CDR1 SGHRS, CDR2 YFSETQ. V lost 4 bases and J lost 3; bases outside the gene matches: 9. The CDR3 covers 16 residues. The chain's CDR3 is CASSASLAGANYEQYF. The CDR3 nucleotides are TGCGCCAGCAGCGCCTCACTAGCGGGGGCCAACTACGAGCAGTACTTC.

The rearrangement links TRBV13 to TRBJ2-5; perhaps TRBD2 as D (5 bases). The J call may be mistaken, given a closer DNA end match to TRBJ2-7. This CDR3 is built from 14 residues. The germline V gene encodes CDR1 PRHDT and CDR2 FYEKMQ (reference sequence). CDR3 DNA: TGTGCCAGCAGCCCCGGTGGTAGCGAGTACGAGCAGTACTTC. It translates to CASSPGGSEYEQYF.

This clone was recorded only once. The J gene is TRBJ2-7, the V gene TRBV29-1; TRBD1 agrees at 7 bases. The CDR3 runs to 13 residues. The junction had 2 bases not matched to a gene; V was cut back by 1 base and J by 2 bases. Germline V gives CDR1 SQVTM, CDR2 ANQGSEA. Here the CDR3 reads CSVEGGQAYEQYF. The CDR3 coding sequence is TGCAGCGTTGAAGGTGGACAGGCCTACGAGCAGTACTTC.

V usage is TRBV9 and J usage is TRBJ1-6, with 10 bases aligning to TRBD1. The V and J ends lost 3 bases and 12 bases, in that order; junction bases with no gene match: 6. There are 14 residues in the CDR3. From germline, CDR1 is SGDLS and CDR2 YYNGEE. The CDR3 reads CASSAGQGSGPLHF. The CDR3 bases are TGTGCCAGCAGCGCGGGACAGGGGAGCGGACCCCTCCACTTT.